The sequence of this T cell receptor beta chain was determined in a study of T-cell memory formation after mild COVID-19. Comments on this clonotype: No antigen is known for it.

General study findings and limits: Certain responding clones were present in pre-infection memory, suggesting participation of cross-reactive memory.

The CDR3 runs to 19 residues. V was trimmed by 0 bases and J by 7 bases, leaving 25 bases between them. Germline lookup yields CDR1 LGHNA and CDR2 YSLEER. In TCRdb, the 5' RACE reads were re-called with MiXCR into one record per CDR3 protein. The table has a few hundred thousand distinct CDR3 sequences, around 28% seen once. Sequencing was carried out using PBMCs or a T cell subset sorted from them (not recorded which). The V gene is TRBV4-3, the J gene TRBJ2-4; D uncertain. This receptor was obtained from an adult woman who had mild COVID-19 (a few samples of this study predate the infection). Cell type and time point are not known. The CDR3 is CASSQDSPPSHSHGNIQYF. The CDR3 coding sequence is TGCGCCAGCAGCCAAGATAGTCCCCCTTCTCATAGCCATGGGAACATTCAGTACTTC.